This TCR beta chain was obtained from a study of identifying expanded T cells in peripheral blood. This clone occurred once. The protocol was immunoSEQ multiplex PCR, while the TCRdb copy is restricted to in-frame clones and leaves out a portion. The sample lists more than 45,000 clones; over 80% were seen once. Germline-derived CDR1 and CDR2 are SNHLY and FYNNEI. The CDR3 consists of 15 residues. Losses at the gene ends were 6 bases for V and 2 bases for J; bases not matched to a gene: 8. The clonotype comes from a person aged 18-70 years in good health. The chain is built from TRBV2 and TRBJ2-3; 7 bases agree with TRBD1. The sample comprised blood. Here the CDR3 reads CASSTGTDHTDTQYF. The CDR3 nucleotides read TGTGCCAGCAGCACCGGGACAGACCACACAGATACGCAGTATTTT.